This T cell receptor beta chain was retrieved from a study of blood T cell repertoires in COVID-19. TCRdb's copy holds only in-frame clones and misses some; the assay was immunoSEQ multiplex PCR. In the table there are tens of thousands of clones, around 91% of which are singletons. Germline V gives CDR1 KGHDR, CDR2 SFDVKD. This CDR3 has 19 amino acids. Trimming removed 9 bases from V and 6 bases from J; junction bases left unmatched: 17. The sequenced sample consisted of peripheral blood. The source is a man aged 50-59 years with active COVID-19. The chain couples TRBV24-1 to TRBJ2-1, with TRBD2 matching over 15 bases. The CDR3 bases are TGTGCCACCTCAACTCGGGGGACTAGCGGGGGGATTATTCGCAATGAGCAGTTCTTC. This codes for CATSTRGTSGGIIRNEQFF.